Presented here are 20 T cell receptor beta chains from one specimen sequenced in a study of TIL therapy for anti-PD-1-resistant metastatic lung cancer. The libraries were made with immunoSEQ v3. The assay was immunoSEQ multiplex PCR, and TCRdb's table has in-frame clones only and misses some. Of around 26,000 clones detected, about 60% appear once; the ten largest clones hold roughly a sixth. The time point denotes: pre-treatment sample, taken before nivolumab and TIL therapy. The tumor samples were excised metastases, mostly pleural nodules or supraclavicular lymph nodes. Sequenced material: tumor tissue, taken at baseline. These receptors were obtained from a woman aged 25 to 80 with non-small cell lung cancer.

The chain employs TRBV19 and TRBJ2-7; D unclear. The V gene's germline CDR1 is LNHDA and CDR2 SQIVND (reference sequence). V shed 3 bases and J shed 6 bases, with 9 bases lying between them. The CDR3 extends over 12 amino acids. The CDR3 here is CASSIVRGEQYF. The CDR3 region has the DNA TGTGCCAGTAGTATCGTTCGAGGCGAGCAGTACTTC.

CDR3 in DNA: TGTGCCACTAGATCCCCAGCATACACTGAAGCTTTCTTT. This encodes CATRSPAYTEAFF. The chain recombines TRBV19 with TRBJ1-1; D is undetermined. The V and J ends lost 10 bases and 3 bases respectively, with 15 bases between them. The length of the CDR3 is 13 residues. In germline, CDR1 is LNHDA, CDR2 SQIVND (reference sequence).

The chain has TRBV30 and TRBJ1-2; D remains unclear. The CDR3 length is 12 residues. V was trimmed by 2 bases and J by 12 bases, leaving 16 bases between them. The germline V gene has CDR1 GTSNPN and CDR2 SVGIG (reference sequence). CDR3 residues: CAWSKIWPSDTF. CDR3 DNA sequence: TGTGCCTGGAGTAAGATATGGCCGTCAGACACCTTC.

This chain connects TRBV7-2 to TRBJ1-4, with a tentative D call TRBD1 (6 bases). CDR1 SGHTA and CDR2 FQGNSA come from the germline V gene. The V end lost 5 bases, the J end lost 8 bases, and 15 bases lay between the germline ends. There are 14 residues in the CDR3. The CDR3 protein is CASSERTGNEKLFF. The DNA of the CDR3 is TGTGCCAGCAGCGAACGAACAGGGAACGAAAAACTGTTTTTT. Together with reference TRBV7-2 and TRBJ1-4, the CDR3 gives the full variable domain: GAGVSQSPSNKVTEKGKDVELRCDPISGHTALYWYRQSLGQGLEFLIYFQGNSAPDKSGLPSDRFSAERTGGSVSTLTIQRTQQEDSAVYLCASSERTGNEKLFFGSGTQLSVL.

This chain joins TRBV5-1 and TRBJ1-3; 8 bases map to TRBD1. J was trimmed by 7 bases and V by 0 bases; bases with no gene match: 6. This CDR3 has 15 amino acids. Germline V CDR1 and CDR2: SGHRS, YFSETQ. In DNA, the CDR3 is TGCGCCAGCAGCTTGGTAGGACAGGGCCCGAACACCATATATTTT. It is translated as CASSLVGQGPNTIYF.

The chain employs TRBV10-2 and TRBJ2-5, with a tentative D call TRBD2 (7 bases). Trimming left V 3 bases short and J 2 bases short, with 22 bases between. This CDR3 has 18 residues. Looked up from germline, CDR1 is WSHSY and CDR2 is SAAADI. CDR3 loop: CASSDHKSAGATQETQYF. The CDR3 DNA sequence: TGCGCCAGCAGTGATCACAAGTCGGCGGGGGCCACACAAGAGACCCAGTACTTC.

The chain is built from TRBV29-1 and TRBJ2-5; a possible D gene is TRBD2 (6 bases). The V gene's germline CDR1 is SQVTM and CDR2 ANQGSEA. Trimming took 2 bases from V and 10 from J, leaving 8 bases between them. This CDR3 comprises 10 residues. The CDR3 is CSVELGGQYF. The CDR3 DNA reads TGCAGCGTTGAACTCGGGGGCCAGTACTTC.

CDR3 residues: CASSQDRTGLMAAKNIQYF. The CDR3 nucleotides are TGCGCCAGCAGCCAAGATCGGACAGGGTTGATGGCGGCCAAAAACATTCAGTACTTC. The chain employs TRBV4-1 and TRBJ2-4, with TRBD1 matching 8 bases. CDR1 and CDR2 from the germline V gene are MGHRA and YSYEKL. The CDR3 has 19 residues. The V gene end was trimmed by 0 bases and the J gene end by 1 base; junction bases not matched to a gene: 11.

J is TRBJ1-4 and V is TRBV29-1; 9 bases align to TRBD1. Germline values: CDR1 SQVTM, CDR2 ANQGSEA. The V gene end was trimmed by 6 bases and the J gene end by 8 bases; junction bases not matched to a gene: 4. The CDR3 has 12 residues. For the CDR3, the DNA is TGCAGCGTCGGACAGGGGCAAGAAAAACTGTTTTTT. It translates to CSVGQGQEKLFF.

CDR3 amino acids: CASSRAGLADEQYF. In DNA, the CDR3 is TGTGCCAGCAGCCGAGCCGGACTAGCGGACGAGCAGTACTTC. The chain links TRBV11-1 to TRBJ2-7, with TRBD2 identical over 10 bases. The V segment lost 5 bases and the J segment 5 bases; nucleotides outside the gene matches: 6. Looked up from germline, CDR1 is SGHAT and CDR2 is FQDESV (reference sequence). CDR3 size: 14 residues.

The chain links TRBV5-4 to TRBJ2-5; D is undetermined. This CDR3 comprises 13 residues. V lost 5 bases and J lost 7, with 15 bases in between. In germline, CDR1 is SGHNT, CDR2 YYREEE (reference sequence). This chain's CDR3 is CASRSEQDGTQYF. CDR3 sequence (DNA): TGTGCCAGCAGAAGCGAACAAGACGGGACCCAGTACTTC.

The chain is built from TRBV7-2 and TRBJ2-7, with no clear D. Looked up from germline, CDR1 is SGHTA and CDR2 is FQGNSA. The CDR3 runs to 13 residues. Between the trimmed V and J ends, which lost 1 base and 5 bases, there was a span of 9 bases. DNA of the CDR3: TGTGCCAGCAGCTTAGGGTTTGGGGACGAGCAGTACTTC. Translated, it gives CASSLGFGDEQYF.

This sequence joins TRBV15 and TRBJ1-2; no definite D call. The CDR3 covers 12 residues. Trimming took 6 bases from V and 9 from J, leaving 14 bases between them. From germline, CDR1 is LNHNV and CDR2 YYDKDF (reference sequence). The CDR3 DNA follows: TGTGCCACCAGGGGCAGAACTGAAAGCTACACCTTC. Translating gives CATRGRTESYTF.

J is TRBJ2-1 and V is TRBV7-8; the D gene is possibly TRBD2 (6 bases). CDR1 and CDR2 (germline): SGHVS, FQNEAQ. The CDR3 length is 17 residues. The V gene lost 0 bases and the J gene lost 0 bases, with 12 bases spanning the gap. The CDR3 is CASSLAGTRSSYNEQFF. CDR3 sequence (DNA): TGTGCCAGCAGCTTAGCGGGGACTCGGAGCTCCTACAATGAGCAGTTCTTC. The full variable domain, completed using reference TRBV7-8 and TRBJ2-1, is GAGVSQSPRYKVAKRGQDVALRCDPISGHVSLFWYQQALGQGPEFLTYFQNEAQLDKSGLPSDRFFAERPEGSVSTLKIQRTQQEDSAVYLCASSLAGTRSSYNEQFFGPGTRLTVL.

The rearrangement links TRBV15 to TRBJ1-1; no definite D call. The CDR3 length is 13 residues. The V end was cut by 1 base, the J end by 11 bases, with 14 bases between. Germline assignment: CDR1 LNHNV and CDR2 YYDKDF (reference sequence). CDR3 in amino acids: CATSRGQSGSAFF. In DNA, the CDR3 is TGTGCCACCAGCAGAGGGCAATCCGGCTCGGCTTTCTTT.

As DNA, the CDR3 is TGTGCCAGCAGCCCCCGAACCTCCACAGATACGCAGTATTTT. This translates into CASSPRTSTDTQYF. The V gene is TRBV14, the J gene TRBJ2-3; no reliable D call. Between the trimmed V and J ends, which lost 4 bases and 2 bases, there was a span of 10 bases. This CDR3 comprises 14 residues. The germline V gene has CDR1 SGHDN and CDR2 FVKESK.

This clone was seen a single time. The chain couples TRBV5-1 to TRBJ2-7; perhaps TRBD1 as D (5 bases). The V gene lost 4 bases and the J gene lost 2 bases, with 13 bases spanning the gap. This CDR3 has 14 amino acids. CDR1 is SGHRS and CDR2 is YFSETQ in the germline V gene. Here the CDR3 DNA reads TGCGCCAGCAGCCCCCCCCACAGGCCCTACGAGCAGTACTTC. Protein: CASSPPHRPYEQYF.

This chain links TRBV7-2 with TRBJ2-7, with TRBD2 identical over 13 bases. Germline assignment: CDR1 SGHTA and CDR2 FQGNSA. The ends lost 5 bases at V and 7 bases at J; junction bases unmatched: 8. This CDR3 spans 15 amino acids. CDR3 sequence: CASSEGGLAGKEQYF. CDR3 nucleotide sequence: TGTGCCAGCAGCGAGGGGGGACTAGCGGGAAAAGAGCAGTACTTC.

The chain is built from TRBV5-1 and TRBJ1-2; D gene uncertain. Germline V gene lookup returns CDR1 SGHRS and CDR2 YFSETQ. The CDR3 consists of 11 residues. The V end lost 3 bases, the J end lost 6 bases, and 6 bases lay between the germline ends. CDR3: CASSSNHGYTF. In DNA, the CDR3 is TGCGCCAGCAGCTCAAATCATGGCTACACCTTC. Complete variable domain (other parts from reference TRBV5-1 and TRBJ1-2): KAGVTQTPRYLIKTRGQQVTLSCSPISGHRSVSWYQQTPGQGLQFLFEYFSETQRNKGNFPGRFSGRQFSNSRSEMNVSTLELGDSALYLCASSSNHGYTFGSGTRLTVV.

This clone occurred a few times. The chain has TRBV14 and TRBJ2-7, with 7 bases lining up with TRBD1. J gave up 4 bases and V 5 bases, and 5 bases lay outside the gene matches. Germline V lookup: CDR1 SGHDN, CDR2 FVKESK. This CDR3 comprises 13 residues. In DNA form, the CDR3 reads TGTGCCAGCAGCTGGACAGGACCTTACGAGCAGTACTTC. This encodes CASSWTGPYEQYF.